Detailed here is one T cell receptor beta chain. Its antigen remains unknown. Germline CDR1 SGHRS, CDR2 YFSETQ. Trimming removed 4 bases at V and 6 bases at J, with 22 bases between. The CDR3 has 16 amino acids. TCRdb used MiXCR to reprocess the 5' RACE reads, holding one entry per CDR3 protein. The sample has about 40,000 distinct CDR3 sequences, 20% to 25% seen once. Cells sorted as Tregs were CD4+, CD25+ and CD127-/low. The study's findings and limits: Tumor Tregs overlapped most with tumor, then blood, naive CD4+ cells.

The material sequenced was Tregs sorted from blood. The J gene is TRBJ1-2, the V gene TRBV5-1; perhaps TRBD1 as D (6 bases). The receptor was isolated from a female donor with breast cancer. The CDR3 is CASSHRSSGGEDGYTF. CDR3 DNA sequence: TGCGCCAGCAGCCACCGGTCGTCTGGGGGCGAGGATGGCTACACCTTC.